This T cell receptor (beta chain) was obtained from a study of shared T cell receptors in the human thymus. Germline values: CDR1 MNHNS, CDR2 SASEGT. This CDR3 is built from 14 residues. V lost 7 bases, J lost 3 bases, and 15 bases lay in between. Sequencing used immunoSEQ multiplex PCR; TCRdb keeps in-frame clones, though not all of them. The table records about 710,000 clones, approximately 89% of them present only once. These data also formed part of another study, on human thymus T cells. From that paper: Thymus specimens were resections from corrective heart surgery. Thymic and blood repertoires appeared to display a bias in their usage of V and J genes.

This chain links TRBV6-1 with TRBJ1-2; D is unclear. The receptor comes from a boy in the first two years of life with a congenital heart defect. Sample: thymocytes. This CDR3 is CASKVPSSYYGYTF. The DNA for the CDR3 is TGTGCCAGCAAAGTCCCTAGCAGCTACTATGGCTACACCTTC.